The TCR beta chain described here comes from a study of T cell repertoires in cytomegalovirus infection. At the level of the study: HLA-C-restricted CMV epitopes, recently identified, and well-studied HLA-B-restricted ones were used by the study. CMV infection together with matching HLA type was indicated by public TCR beta signatures.

A remark on this clonotype: Its target is not known.

TCRdb reprocessed the reads with MiXCR, giving one entry per CDR3 protein. The sample lists 650,000 to 900,000 distinct CDR3 sequences; approximately 32% were seen once. This sequence originates from a human donor in good health (CMV status not recorded). Some clones in this sample may be carry-over from other donors' samples. The sample consisted of cultured CD8+ T cells from PBMCs, taken from culture after CMV antigen stimulation.

CDR3 DNA: TGTGCCAGCAGAACCGTATTCCGGGCCAACTACGAGCAGTACGTC. The encoded protein is CASRTVFRANYEQYV. This chain uses TRBV6-2 or TRBV6-3 with TRBJ2-7; D remains unclear. V was cut by 6 bases and J by 3 bases, with 18 bases left in between. There are 15 residues in the CDR3. Germline CDR1 is MNHEY and CDR2 is SVGEGT.